This T cell receptor (beta chain) was retrieved from a study of response to subunit inactivated influenza vaccine. Study-level points and caveats: It was suggested by the authors that few new T cells are recruited by each seasonal influenza vaccination.

TCRdb redid the calling of the RT-PCR reads with MiXCR, one entry per CDR3 protein. The sample has fewer than 750,000 distinct CDR3 sequences; 13% to 15% are singletons. A few counts support this clonotype. What it binds is not known. The source was PBMCs from blood, collected 11 to 12 days after vaccination. The origin of this receptor is a man aged 45-65 years who received an inactivated influenza vaccine.

The CDR3 sequence: CASSLSSGSQFLHEQFF. The CDR3 bases are TGTGCCAGCAGTTTATCTAGCGGGAGCCAGTTTTTGCATGAGCAGTTCTTC. V and J are TRBV28 and TRBJ2-1; the match to TRBD2 covers 10 bases. Looked up from germline, CDR1 is MDHEN and CDR2 is SYDVKM. The CDR3 sequence is 17 residues long. Unmatched junction bases numbered 11, after V lost 1 base and J lost 8 bases.